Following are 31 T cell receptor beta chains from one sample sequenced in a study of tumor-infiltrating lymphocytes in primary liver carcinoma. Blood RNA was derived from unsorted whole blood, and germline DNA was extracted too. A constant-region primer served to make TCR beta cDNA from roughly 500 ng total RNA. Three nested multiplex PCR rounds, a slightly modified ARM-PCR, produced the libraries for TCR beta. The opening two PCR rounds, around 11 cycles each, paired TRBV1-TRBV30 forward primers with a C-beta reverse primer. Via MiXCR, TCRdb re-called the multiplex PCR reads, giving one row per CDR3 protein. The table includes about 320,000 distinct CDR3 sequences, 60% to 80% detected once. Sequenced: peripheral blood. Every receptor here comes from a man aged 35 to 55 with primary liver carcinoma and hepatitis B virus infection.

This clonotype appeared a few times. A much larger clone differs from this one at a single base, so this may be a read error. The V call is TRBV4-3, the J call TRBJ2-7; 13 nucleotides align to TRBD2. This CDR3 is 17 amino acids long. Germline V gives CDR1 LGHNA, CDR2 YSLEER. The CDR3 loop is CASSPGTSGDRPYEQHF. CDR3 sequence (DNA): TGCGCCAGCAGCCCCGGGACTAGCGGGGACCGTCCCTACGAGCAGCACTTC.

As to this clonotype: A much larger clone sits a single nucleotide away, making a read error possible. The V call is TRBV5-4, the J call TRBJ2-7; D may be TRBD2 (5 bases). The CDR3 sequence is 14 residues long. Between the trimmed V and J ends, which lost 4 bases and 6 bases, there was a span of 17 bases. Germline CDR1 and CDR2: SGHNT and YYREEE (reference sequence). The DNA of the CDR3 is TGTGCCAGCAGCCATGACGAGGGCCATAGCGAGCAGTACTTC. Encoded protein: CASSHDEGHSEQYF.

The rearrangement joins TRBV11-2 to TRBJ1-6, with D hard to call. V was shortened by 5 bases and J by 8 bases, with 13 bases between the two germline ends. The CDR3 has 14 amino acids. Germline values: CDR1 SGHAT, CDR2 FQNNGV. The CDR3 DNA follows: TGTGCCAGCAGCCTCATCTCGTATGATTCACCCCTCCACTTT. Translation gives CASSLISYDSPLHF.

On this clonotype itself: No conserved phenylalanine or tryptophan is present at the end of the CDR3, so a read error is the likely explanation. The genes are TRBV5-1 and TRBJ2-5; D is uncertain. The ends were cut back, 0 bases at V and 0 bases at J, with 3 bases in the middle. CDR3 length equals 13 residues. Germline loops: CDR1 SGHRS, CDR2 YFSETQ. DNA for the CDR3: TGCGCCAGCAGCTTGGGAGACCAAGAGACCCAGTACCTC. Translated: CASSLGDQETQYL.

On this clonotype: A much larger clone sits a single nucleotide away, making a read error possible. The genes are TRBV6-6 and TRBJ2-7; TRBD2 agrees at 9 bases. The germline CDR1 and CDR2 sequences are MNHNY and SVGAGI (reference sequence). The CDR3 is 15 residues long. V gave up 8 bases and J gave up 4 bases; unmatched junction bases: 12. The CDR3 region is CASSNQAGGSYEQYF. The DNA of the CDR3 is TGTGCCAGCTCCAACCAGGCGGGAGGGAGTTACGAGCAGTACTTC.

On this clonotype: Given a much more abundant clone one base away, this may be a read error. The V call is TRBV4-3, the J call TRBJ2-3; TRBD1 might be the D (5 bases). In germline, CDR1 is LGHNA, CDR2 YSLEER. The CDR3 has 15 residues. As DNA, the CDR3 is TGCGCCAGCAGCCAAGACAGGGTGGGCACAGATATGCAGTATTTT. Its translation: CASSQDRVGTDMQYF.

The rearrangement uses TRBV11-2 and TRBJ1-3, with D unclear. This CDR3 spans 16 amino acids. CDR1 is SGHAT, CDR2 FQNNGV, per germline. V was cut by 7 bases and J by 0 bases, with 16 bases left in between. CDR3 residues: CASTPRLPASGNTIYF. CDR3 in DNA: TGTGCCAGCACCCCCCGACTTCCTGCCTCTGGAAACACCATATATTTT.

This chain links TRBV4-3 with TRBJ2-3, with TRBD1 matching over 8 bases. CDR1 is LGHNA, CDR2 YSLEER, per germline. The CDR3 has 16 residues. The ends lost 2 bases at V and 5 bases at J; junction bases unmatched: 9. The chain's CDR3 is CASSQHPTGVEDTQYF. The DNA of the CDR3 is TGCGCCAGCAGCCAACACCCGACAGGGGTGGAAGATACGCAGTATTTT.

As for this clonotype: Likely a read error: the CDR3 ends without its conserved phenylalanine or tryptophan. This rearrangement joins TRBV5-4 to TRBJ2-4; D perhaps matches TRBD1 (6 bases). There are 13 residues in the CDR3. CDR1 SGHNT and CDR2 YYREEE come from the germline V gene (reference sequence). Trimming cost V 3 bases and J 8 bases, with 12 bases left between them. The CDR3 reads CASSSGQRDIQYS. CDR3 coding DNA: TGTGCCAGCAGCTCCGGACAGAGGGACATTCAGTACTCG.

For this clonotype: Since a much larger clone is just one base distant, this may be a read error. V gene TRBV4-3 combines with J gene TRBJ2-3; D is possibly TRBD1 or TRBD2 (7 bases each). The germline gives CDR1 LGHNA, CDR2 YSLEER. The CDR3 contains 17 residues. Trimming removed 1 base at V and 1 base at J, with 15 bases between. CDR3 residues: CASSQVLGRGRTDTQYF. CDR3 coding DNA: TGCGCCAGCAGCCAAGTTTTAGGGAGGGGGCGCACAGATACGCAGTATTTT.

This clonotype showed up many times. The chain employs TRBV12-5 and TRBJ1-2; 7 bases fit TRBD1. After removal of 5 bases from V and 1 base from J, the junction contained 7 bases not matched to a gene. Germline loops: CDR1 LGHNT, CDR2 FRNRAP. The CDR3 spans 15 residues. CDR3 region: CASGPGQPHNYGYTF. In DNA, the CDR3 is TGTGCTAGTGGTCCGGGACAGCCTCATAACTATGGCTACACCTTC.

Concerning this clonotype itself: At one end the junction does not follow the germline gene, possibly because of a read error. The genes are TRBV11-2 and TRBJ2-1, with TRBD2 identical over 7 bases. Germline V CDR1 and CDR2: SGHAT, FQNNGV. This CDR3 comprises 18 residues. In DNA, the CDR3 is TGTGCCAGCAGCCTAGAATTATGGGGGGGGTTGTTCTACTATGAGCAGTTCTTC. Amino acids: CASSLELWGGLFYYEQFF.

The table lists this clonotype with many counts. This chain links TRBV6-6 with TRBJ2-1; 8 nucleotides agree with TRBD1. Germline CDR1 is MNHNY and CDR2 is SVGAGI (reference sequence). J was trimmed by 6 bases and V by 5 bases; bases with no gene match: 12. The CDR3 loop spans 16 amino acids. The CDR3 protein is CASSTGTGKGVNEQFF. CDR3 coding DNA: TGTGCCAGCAGTACCGGGACAGGAAAAGGAGTCAATGAGCAGTTCTTC.

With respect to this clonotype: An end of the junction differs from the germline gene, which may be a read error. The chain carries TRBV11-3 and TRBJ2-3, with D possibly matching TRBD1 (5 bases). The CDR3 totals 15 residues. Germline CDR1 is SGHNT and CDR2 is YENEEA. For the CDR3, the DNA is TGCGCCAACAGCTCTACGGCAGGGAGCACAGATACGCAGTATTTT. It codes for CANSSTAGSTDTQYF.

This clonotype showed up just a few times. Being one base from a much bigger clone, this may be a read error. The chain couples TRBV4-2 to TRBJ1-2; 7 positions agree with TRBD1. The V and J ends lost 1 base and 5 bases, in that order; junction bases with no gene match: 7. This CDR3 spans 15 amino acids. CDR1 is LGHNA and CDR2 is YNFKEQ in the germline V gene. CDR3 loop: CASSQGCGTAYGYTF. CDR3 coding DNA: TGTGCCAGCAGCCAAGGATGCGGGACAGCGTATGGCTACACCTTC.

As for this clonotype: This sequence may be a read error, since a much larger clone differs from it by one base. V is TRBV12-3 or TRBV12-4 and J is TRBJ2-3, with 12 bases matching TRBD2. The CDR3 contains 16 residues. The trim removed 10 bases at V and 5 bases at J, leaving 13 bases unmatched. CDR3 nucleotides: TGTGCCATCTGTCCGGGACTAGCGGGCCCGGGAGATACGCAGTATTTT. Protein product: CAICPGLAGPGDTQYF.

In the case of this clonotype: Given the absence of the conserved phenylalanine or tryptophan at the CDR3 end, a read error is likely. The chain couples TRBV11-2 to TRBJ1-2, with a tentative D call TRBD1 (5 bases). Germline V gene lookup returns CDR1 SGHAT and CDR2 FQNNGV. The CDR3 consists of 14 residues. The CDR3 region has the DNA TGTGCCAGCAGCCCTCGACAGCGAGTCTATGACTACACCCTC. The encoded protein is CASSPRQRVYDYTL.

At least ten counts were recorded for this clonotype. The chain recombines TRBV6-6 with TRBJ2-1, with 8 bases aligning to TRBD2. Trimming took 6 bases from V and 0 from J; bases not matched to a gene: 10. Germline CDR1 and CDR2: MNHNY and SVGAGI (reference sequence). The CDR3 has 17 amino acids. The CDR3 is CASRPKAGESSYNEQFF. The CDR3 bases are TGTGCCAGCAGACCCAAAGCGGGGGAGAGCTCCTACAATGAGCAGTTCTTC.

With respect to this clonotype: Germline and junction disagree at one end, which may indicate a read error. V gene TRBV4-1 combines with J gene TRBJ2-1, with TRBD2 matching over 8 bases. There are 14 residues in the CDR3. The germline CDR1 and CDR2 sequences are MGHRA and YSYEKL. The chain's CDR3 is CASSQIGGGGGQFF. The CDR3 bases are TGCGCTAGCAGCCAGATCGGGGGGGGAGGTGGGCAGTTCTTC.

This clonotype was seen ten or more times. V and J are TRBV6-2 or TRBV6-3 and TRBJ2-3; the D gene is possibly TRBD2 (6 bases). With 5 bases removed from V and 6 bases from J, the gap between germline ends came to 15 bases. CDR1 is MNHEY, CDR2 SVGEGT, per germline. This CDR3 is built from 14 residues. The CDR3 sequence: CASSLPSVPDTQYF. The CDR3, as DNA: TGTGCCAGCAGTCTCCCTAGCGTTCCGGATACGCAGTATTTT.

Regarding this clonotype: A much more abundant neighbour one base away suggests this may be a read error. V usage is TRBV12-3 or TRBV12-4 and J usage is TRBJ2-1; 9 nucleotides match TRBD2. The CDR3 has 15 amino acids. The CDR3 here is CAISPGTSRLNEQFF. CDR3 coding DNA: TGTGCCATCAGTCCTGGGACTAGCAGATTGAATGAGCAGTTCTTC.

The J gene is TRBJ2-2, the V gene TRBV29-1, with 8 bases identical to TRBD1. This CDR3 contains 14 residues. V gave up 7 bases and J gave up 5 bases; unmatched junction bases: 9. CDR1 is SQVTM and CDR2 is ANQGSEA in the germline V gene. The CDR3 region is CSGLRQGSTGELFF. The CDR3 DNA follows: TGCAGCGGCCTAAGACAGGGGAGTACCGGGGAGCTGTTTTTT.

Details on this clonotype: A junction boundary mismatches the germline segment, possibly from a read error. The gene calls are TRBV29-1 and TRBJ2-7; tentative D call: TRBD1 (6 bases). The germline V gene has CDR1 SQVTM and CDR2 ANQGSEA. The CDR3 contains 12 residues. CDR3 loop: CNVELTQGKVDF. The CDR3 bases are TGCAACGTTGAATTAACCCAGGGGAAAGTCGACTTC.

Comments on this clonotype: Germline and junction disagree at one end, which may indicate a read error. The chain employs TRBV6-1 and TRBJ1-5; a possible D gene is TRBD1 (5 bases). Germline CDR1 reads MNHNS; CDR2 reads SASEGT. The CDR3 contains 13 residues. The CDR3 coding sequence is TGTGCCAGCATGGACACTTACAATCGGCCCCAGCATTTT. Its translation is CASMDTYNRPQHF.

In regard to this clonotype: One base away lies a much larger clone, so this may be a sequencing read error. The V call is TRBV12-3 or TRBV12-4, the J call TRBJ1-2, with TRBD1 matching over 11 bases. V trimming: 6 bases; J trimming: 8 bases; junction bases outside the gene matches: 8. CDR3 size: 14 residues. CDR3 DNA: TGTGCCAGCAGCCCGGGACAGGGGGTATGGGGCTACACCTTC. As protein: CASSPGQGVWGYTF.

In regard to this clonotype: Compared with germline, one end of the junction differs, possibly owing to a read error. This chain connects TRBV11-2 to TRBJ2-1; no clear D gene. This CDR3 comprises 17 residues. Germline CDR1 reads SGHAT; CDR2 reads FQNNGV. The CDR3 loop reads CASSLDLLVARISEQSF. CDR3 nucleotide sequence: TGTGCCAGCAGCTTAGATCTCCTAGTGGCCCGTATTAGTGAGCAGTCCTTC. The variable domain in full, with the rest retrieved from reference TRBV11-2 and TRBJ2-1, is EAGVAQSPRYKIIEKRQSVAFWCNPISGHATLYWYQQILGQGPKLLIQFQNNGVVDDSQLPKDRFSAERLKGVDSTLKIQPAKLEDSAVYLCASSLDLLVARISEQSFGPGTRLTVL.

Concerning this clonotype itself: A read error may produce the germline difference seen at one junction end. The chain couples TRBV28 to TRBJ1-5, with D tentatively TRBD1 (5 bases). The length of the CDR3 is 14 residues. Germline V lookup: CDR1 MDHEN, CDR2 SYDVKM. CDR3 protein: CVSTTTGGNQPQHF. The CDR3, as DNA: TGTGTCAGCACGACCACAGGTGGCAATCAGCCCCAGCATTTT. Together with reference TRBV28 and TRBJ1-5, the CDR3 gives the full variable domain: DVKVTQSSRYLVKRTGEKVFLECVQDMDHENMFWYRQDPGLGLRLIYFSYDVKMKEKGDIPEGYSVSREKKERFSLILESASTNQTSMYLCVSTTTGGNQPQHFGDGTRLSIL.

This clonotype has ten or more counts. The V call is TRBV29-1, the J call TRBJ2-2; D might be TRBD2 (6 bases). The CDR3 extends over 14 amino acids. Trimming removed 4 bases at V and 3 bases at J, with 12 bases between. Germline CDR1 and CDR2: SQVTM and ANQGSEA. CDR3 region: CSVGWRGDTGELFF. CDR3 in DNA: TGCAGCGTTGGTTGGAGGGGAGACACCGGGGAGCTGTTTTTT.

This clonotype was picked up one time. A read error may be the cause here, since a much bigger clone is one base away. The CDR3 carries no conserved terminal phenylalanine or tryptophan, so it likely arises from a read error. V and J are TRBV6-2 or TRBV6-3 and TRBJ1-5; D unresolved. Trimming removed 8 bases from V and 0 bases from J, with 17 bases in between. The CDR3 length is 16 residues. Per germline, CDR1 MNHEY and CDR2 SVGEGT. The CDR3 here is CASESDQDSSNQPQHS. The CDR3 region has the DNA TGTGCCAGCGAATCAGACCAGGACTCTAGCAATCAGCCCCAGCATTCT.

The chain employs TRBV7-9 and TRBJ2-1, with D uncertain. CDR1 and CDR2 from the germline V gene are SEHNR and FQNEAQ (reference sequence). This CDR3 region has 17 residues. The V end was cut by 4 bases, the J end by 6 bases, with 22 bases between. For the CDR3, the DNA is TGTGCCAGCAGCTCCCAATTGTCGAAACTACCGTCCAATGAGCAGTTCTTC. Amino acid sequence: CASSSQLSKLPSNEQFF. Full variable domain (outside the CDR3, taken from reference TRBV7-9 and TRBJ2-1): DTGVSQNPRHKITKRGQNVTFRCDPISEHNRLYWYRQTLGQGPEFLTYFQNEAQLEKSRLLSDRFSAERPKGSFSTLEIQRTEQGDSAMYLCASSSQLSKLPSNEQFFGPGTRLTVL.

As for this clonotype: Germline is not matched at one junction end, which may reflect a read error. CDR3 protein: CSVVAGIPLHEQYF. The CDR3 bases are TGCAGTGTTGTGGCAGGGATCCCTCTACACGAGCAGTACTTC. V is TRBV29-1 and J is TRBJ2-7; D is perhaps TRBD1 (5 bases). The length of the CDR3 is 14 residues. Per germline, CDR1 SQVTM and CDR2 ANQGSEA.